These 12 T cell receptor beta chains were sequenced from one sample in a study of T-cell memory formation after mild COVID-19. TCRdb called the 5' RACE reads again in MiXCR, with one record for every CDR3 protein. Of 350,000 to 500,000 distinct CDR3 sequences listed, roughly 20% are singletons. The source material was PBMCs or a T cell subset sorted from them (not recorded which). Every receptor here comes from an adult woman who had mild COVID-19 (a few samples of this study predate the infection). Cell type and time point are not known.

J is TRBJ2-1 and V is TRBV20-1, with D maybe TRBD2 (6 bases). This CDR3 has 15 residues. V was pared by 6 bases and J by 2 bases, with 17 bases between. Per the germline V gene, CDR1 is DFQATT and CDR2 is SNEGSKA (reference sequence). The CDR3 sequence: CSAQRGLNTYNEQFF. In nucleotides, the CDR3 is TGCAGTGCCCAACGCGGACTAAACACCTACAATGAGCAGTTCTTC.

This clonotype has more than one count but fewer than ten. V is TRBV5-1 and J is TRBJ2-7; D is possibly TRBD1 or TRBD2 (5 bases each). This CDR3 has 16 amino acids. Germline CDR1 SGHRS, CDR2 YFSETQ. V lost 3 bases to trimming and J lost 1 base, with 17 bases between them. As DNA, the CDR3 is TGCGCCAGCAGCTCACAGGTGGCAGGGAGATCCTACGAGCAGTACTTC. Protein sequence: CASSSQVAGRSYEQYF.

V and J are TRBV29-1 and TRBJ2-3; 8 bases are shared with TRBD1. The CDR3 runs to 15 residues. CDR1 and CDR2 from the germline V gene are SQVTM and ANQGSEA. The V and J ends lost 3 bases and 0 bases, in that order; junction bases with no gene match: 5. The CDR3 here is CSVEGQVTSTDTQYF. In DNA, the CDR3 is TGCAGCGTTGAGGGACAGGTCACTAGCACAGATACGCAGTATTTT.

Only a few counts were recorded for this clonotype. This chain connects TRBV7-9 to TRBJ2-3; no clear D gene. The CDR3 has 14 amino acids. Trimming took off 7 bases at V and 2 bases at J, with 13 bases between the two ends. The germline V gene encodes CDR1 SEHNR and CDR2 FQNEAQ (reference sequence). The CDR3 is CASNQDTTTDTQYF. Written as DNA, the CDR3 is TGTGCCAGCAACCAAGACACCACCACAGATACGCAGTATTTT.

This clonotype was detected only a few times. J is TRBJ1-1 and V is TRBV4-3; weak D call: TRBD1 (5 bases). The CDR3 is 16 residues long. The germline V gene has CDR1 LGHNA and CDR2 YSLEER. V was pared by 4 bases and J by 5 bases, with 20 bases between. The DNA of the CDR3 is TGCGCCAGCAGCCTACTCACGGGGGTAGCAGCGACTGAAGCTTTCTTT. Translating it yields CASSLLTGVAATEAFF.

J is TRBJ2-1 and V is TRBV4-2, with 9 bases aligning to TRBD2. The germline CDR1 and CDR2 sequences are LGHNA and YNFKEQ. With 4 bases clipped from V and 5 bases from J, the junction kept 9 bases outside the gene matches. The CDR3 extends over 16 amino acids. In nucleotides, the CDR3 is TGTGCCAGCAGCCCCATAGGAGCGGGGGGAGACAATGAGCAGTTCTTC. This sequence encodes CASSPIGAGGDNEQFF.

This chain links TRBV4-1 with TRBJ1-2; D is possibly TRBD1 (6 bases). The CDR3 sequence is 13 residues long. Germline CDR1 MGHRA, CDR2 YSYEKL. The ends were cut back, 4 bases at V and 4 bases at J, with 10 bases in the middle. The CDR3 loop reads CASSRLGAYGYTF. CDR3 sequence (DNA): TGCGCCAGCAGCCGGTTGGGGGCCTATGGCTACACCTTC.

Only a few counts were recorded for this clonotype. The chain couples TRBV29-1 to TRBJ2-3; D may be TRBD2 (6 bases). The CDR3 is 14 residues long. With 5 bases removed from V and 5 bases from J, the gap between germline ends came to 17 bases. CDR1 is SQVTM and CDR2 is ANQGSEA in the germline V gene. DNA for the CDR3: TGCAGCGTTTTATGGCCGGGAGTTGGAGATACGCAGTATTTT. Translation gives CSVLWPGVGDTQYF.

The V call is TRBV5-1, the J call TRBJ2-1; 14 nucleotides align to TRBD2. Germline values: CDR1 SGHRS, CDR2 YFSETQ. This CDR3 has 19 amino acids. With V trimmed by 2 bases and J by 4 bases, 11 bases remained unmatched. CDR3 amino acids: CASSLLTSGGAGGYNEQFF. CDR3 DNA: TGCGCCAGCAGCTTACTGACTAGCGGGGGGGCCGGAGGATACAATGAGCAGTTCTTC.

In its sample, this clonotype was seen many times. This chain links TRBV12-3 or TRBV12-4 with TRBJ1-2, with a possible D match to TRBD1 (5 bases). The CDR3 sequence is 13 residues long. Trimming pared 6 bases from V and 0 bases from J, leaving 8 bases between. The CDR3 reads CASSPQANYGYTF. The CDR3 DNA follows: TGTGCCAGCAGCCCACAGGCTAACTATGGCTACACCTTC.

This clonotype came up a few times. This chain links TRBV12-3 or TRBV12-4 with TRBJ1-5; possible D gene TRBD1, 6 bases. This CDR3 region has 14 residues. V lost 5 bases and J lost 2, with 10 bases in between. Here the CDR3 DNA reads TGTGCCAGCAGTGAGCGACAGGGCAATCAGCCCCAGCATTTT. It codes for CASSERQGNQPQHF.

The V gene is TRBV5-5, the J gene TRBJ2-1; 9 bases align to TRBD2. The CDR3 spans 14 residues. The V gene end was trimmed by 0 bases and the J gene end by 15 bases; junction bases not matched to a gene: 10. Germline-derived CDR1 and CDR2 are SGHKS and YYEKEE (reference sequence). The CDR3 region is CASSLERSGGFPFF. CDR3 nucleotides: TGTGCCAGCAGCTTGGAGAGGAGCGGGGGGTTTCCGTTCTTC.